The 24 T cell receptor beta chains below were found in one sample sequenced in a study of cytomegalovirus exposure and HLA in healthy donors. This PCR relied on a set of 60 Vbeta primers and 13 Jbeta primers. Assay: immunoSEQ multiplex PCR; the TCRdb copy retains only in-frame clones and omits some. The table has about 180,000 clones, about 80% seen once; the top ten hold about 1.5%. Sequencing was performed on PBMCs. The receptor source for this set is a man in his forties or fifties in good health and CMV-seronegative.

This clone was detected only a few times. This chain uses TRBV2 with TRBJ1-1; TRBD1 aligns across 8 bases. V was pared by 5 bases and J by 1 base, with 3 bases of the junction left unmatched. This CDR3 has 14 residues. Per the germline V gene, CDR1 is SNHLY and CDR2 is FYNNEI. The CDR3: CASSRDRRNTEAFF. The CDR3 DNA follows: TGTGCCAGCAGTCGGGACAGGAGGAACACTGAAGCTTTCTTT.

The genes are TRBV28 and TRBJ2-3, with TRBD1 matching over 9 bases. With V trimmed by 7 bases and J by 6 bases, 14 bases remained unmatched. The CDR3 has 16 residues. In germline, CDR1 is MDHEN, CDR2 SYDVKM. The CDR3 bases are TGTGCCAGCATAGAGGCGGGGACAGGGTTGGTGGATACGCAGTATTTT. This sequence encodes CASIEAGTGLVDTQYF.

V usage is TRBV6-6 and J usage is TRBJ2-3; a weak D match, TRBD1 (6 bases). V lost 9 bases and J lost 4, with 20 bases in between. Per the germline V gene, CDR1 is MNHNY and CDR2 is SVGAGI (reference sequence). The CDR3 contains 15 residues. This CDR3 is CASSTGPAESDTQYF. Written as DNA, the CDR3 is TGTGCCAGTAGTACAGGGCCCGCGGAGTCAGATACGCAGTATTTT.

The genes are TRBV30 and TRBJ1-2; D remains ambiguous. The germline V and J ends were trimmed by 2 bases and 3 bases, with 10 bases remaining between them. In germline, CDR1 is GTSNPN, CDR2 SVGIG (reference sequence). The CDR3 consists of 13 residues. The CDR3 reads CAWSPSSDYGYTF. The CDR3, as DNA: TGTGCCTGGAGTCCATCCTCGGACTATGGCTACACCTTC.

This clone showed up just once. The gene calls are TRBV6-5 and TRBJ2-7, with 8 bases matching TRBD1. Per the germline V gene, CDR1 is MNHEY and CDR2 is SVGAGI. This CDR3 is built from 14 residues. J lost 2 bases, V lost 2 bases, and 2 bases had no gene match. CDR3 sequence reads: CASSYQGAPYEQYF. As DNA, the CDR3 is TGTGCCAGCAGTTACCAGGGGGCCCCCTACGAGCAGTACTTC.

The chain employs TRBV7-2 and TRBJ2-7, with a possible D match to TRBD2 (7 bases). The CDR3 is 13 amino acids. Germline lookup yields CDR1 SGHTA and CDR2 FQGNSA. V was shortened by 4 bases and J by 2 bases, with 9 bases between the two germline ends. The CDR3 nucleotides read TGTGCCAGCAGCTGGGGGGGCACCTACGAGCAGTACTTC. Amino acids: CASSWGGTYEQYF.

The chain couples TRBV9 to TRBJ2-5, with 8 bases aligning to TRBD1. The germline CDR1 and CDR2 sequences are SGDLS and YYNGEE. There are 15 residues in the CDR3. Trimming cost V 4 bases and J 2 bases; bases outside gene matches: 7. The CDR3 loop is CASSSGQGPQETQYF. CDR3 DNA sequence: TGTGCCAGCAGCAGTGGACAGGGCCCTCAAGAGACCCAGTACTTC. The whole variable domain, remainder taken from reference TRBV9 and TRBJ2-5, is DSGVTQTPKHLITATGQRVTLRCSPRSGDLSVYWYQQSLDQGLQFLIQYYNGEERAKGNILERFSAQQFPDLHSELNLSSLELGDSALYFCASSSGQGPQETQYFGPGTRLLVL.

The J gene is TRBJ2-1, the V gene TRBV5-1, with D possibly TRBD1 on 6 matching bases. The CDR3 has 13 residues. Trimming left V 3 bases short and J 9 bases short, with 13 bases between. Germline CDR1 SGHRS, CDR2 YFSETQ. CDR3 loop: CASSYNTGPEQFF. The CDR3, as DNA: TGCGCCAGCAGCTATAATACAGGGCCTGAGCAGTTCTTC.

Written as DNA, the CDR3 is TGTGCCAGCAGTCTGCCGGGACTAGAGACTTTTTACAATGAGCAGTTCTTC. Protein: CASSLPGLETFYNEQFF. V and J are TRBV28 and TRBJ2-1; 8 positions match TRBD2. With 5 bases clipped from V and 4 bases from J, the junction kept 13 bases outside the gene matches. CDR1 is MDHEN and CDR2 is SYDVKM in the germline V gene. There are 17 residues in the CDR3.

This clone was observed once. Relative to the germline gene, one junction end is altered; a read error may explain this. The same CDR3 also results from other DNA sequences found in this sample. The chain is built from TRBV2 and TRBJ1-1; tentative D call: TRBD1 (5 bases). CDR3 length: 14 residues. Per the germline V gene, CDR1 is SNHLY and CDR2 is FYNNEI. The DNA of the CDR3 is TGTGCCAGCAGTGAACGGGGGGGGGTGACTGAAGCTTTTTTT. Translating it yields CASSERGGVTEAFF.

The genes are TRBV10-3 and TRBJ1-1; 7 bases match TRBD1. V was pared by 6 bases and J by 0 bases, with 1 base of the junction left unmatched. The CDR3 is 13 residues long. Germline lookup yields CDR1 ENHRY and CDR2 SYGVKD. The CDR3 region is CAISRGLNTEAFF. The CDR3 bases are TGTGCCATCAGCAGGGGGTTGAACACTGAAGCTTTCTTT.

This clone was found once. This rearrangement joins TRBV4-3 to TRBJ2-7; TRBD1 agrees at 8 bases. The CDR3 has 15 amino acids. Trimming at V came to 4 bases and at J to 3 bases, leaving 8 bases not matched to a gene. CDR1 and CDR2 from the germline V gene are LGHNA and YSLEER. CDR3 sequence: CASSPTGTGRYEQYF. In DNA, the CDR3 is TGCGCCAGCAGCCCCACCGGGACAGGTCGCTACGAGCAGTACTTC.

This rearrangement joins TRBV6-1 to TRBJ2-6, with D hard to call. V was cut by 5 bases and J by 0 bases, with 8 bases left in between. CDR3 length equals 15 residues. Germline CDR1 MNHNS, CDR2 SASEGT. The CDR3 here is CASSLIPSGANVLTF. In nucleotides, the CDR3 is TGTGCCAGCAGTTTAATCCCCTCTGGGGCCAACGTCCTGACTTTC.

The rearrangement joins TRBV9 to TRBJ2-7; D ambiguous. There are 11 residues in the CDR3. V shed 5 bases and J shed 4 bases, with 7 bases lying between them. CDR1 is SGDLS, CDR2 YYNGEE, per germline. DNA for the CDR3: TGTGCCAGCAGGGCACATTACGAGCAGTACTTC. It translates to CASRAHYEQYF.

The chain recombines TRBV4-1 with TRBJ2-7; 7 bases are shared with TRBD1. This CDR3 region has 15 residues. V shed 0 bases, J shed 3 bases, and the junction held 5 bases outside the gene matches. Per germline, CDR1 MGHRA and CDR2 YSYEKL. The CDR3 region is CASSQEARQGYEQYF. CDR3 DNA: TGCGCCAGCAGCCAAGAAGCGCGACAGGGCTACGAGCAGTACTTC.

The chain carries TRBV2 and TRBJ2-1; no clear D gene. Trimming took off 4 bases at V and 6 bases at J, with 10 bases between the two ends. The CDR3 sequence is 13 residues long. From germline, CDR1 is SNHLY and CDR2 FYNNEI. CDR3 sequence reads: CASSGGRGNEQFF. As DNA, the CDR3 is TGTGCCAGCAGTGGTGGCAGAGGCAATGAGCAGTTCTTC.

This clone was detected only a few times. This chain uses TRBV6-5 with TRBJ2-7, with TRBD2 matching 7 bases. V was pared by 5 bases and J by 5 bases, with 9 bases of the junction left unmatched. The CDR3 has 14 residues. Germline CDR1 reads MNHEY; CDR2 reads SVGAGI. CDR3 region: CASSLRDYRDEQYF. CDR3 bases: TGTGCCAGCAGTCTCCGGGACTACCGCGACGAGCAGTACTTC.

The J gene is TRBJ2-5, the V gene TRBV9; the match to TRBD2 covers 9 bases. The J call may be faulty, since TRBJ2-7 better matches the DNA end. Germline CDR1 SGDLS, CDR2 YYNGEE. The CDR3 has 15 amino acids. The CDR3 bases are TGTGCCAGCAGCGTACATAGCGGGAGTTCCTACGAGCAGTACTTC. The encoded protein is CASSVHSGSSYEQYF.

Concerning this clone: The same CDR3 also results from other DNA sequences found in this sample. This sequence joins TRBV7-3 and TRBJ1-1, with 7 bases fitting TRBD1. V lost 3 bases, J lost 3 bases, and 1 base stayed unmatched. Per germline, CDR1 SGHTA and CDR2 FQGTGA. The CDR3 spans 13 residues. The CDR3 is CASSFDRDTEAFF. The CDR3 DNA follows: TGTGCCAGCAGCTTCGACAGGGACACTGAAGCTTTCTTT.

The CDR3 sequence is CASRGTGAFRNYGYTF. Here the CDR3 DNA reads TGTGCCAGTAGAGGGACAGGAGCTTTTAGAAACTATGGCTACACCTTC. The rearrangement uses TRBV19 and TRBJ1-2, with 8 bases identical to TRBD1. V dropped 6 bases and J dropped 2; count of bases not matched to a gene: 11. This CDR3 region has 16 residues. The V gene's germline CDR1 is LNHDA and CDR2 SQIVND (reference sequence).

The J gene is TRBJ1-6, the V gene TRBV28, with D maybe TRBD1 (5 bases). The CDR3 is made up of 13 amino acids. Trimming shortened V by 8 bases and J by 6 bases, and 11 bases separated the two germline ends. Germline CDR1 and CDR2: MDHEN and SYDVKM. The CDR3 nucleotides read TGTGCCAGCGGCCCGGACATTAATTCACCCCTCCACTTT. Residues: CASGPDINSPLHF. Based on the CDR3 plus reference TRBV28 and TRBJ1-6, the full variable domain is DVKVTQSSRYLVKRTGEKVFLECVQDMDHENMFWYRQDPGLGLRLIYFSYDVKMKEKGDIPEGYSVSREKKERFSLILESASTNQTSMYLCASGPDINSPLHFGNGTRLTVT.

V gene TRBV4-1 combines with J gene TRBJ2-2; D ambiguous. V was clipped by 1 base and J by 7 bases, with 4 bases between them. Germline CDR1 MGHRA, CDR2 YSYEKL. This CDR3 has 12 residues. Here the CDR3 DNA reads TGCGCCAGCAGCCAAGCTAACGGGGAGCTGTTTTTT. Protein product: CASSQANGELFF.

The gene calls are TRBV5-1 and TRBJ2-2; possible D gene TRBD1, 6 bases. The CDR3 is made up of 14 amino acids. From germline, CDR1 is SGHRS and CDR2 YFSETQ. Trimming cost V 6 bases and J 5 bases, with 14 bases left between them. The CDR3 nucleotides read TGCGCCAGCATTGTGGGGGCCGGAACCGGGGAGCTGTTTTTT. This sequence encodes CASIVGAGTGELFF.

The chain recombines TRBV11-1 with TRBJ1-2; D might be TRBD1 (6 bases). Trimming cost V 5 bases and J 8 bases, with 18 bases left between them. Germline lookup yields CDR1 SGHAT and CDR2 FQDESV (reference sequence). The CDR3 has 14 residues. The CDR3 spells CASSPKSDRRGYTF. The CDR3 coding sequence is TGTGCCAGCAGCCCCAAATCTGACAGGAGGGGCTACACCTTC.